This T cell receptor beta chain was retrieved from a study of T-cell memory formation after mild COVID-19. Study-level background: For the most part, TCR clusters were specific to one donor. Whole-study results and caveats: Clones contracting over day 15 to 85 were CD4/CD8 balanced, with later expanders leaning CD4+. Researchers report contracting CD4+ clones mostly in CM and EM, with CD8+ clones in EMRA.

TCRdb analysed the 5' RACE reads with MiXCR anew, one entry per CDR3 protein. The sample lists 15,000 or so distinct CDR3 sequences, roughly a fifth occurring once. This clonotype occurred a few times. The antigen remains unidentified. Germline assignment: CDR1 SGDLS and CDR2 YYNGEE. The CDR3 has 15 amino acids. Trimming stripped 4 bases from V and 2 bases from J, with 13 bases between. The receptor comes from a man aged 18 to 30 who had mild COVID-19 (a few samples of this study predate the infection). Cell type and time point are not known. The rearrangement links TRBV9 to TRBJ1-3; no clear D gene. Sequencing input: PBMCs or a T cell subset sorted from them (not recorded which). In DNA, the CDR3 is TGTGCCAGCAGCCCGACCCCGGGGACTGGAAACACCATATATTTT. Encoded protein: CASSPTPGTGNTIYF.